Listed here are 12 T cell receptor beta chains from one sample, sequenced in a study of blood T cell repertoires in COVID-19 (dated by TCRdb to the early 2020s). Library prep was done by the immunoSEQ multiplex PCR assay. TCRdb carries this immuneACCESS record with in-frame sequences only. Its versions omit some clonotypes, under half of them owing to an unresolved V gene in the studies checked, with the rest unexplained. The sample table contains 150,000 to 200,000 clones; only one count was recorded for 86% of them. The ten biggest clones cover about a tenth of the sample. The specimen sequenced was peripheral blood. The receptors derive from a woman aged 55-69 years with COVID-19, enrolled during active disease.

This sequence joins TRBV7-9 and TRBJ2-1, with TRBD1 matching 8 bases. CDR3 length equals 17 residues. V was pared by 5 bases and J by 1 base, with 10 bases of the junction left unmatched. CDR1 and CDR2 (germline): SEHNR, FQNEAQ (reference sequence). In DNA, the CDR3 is TGTGCCAGCAGCCGAGAGACAGGGGTATTATCCTACAATGAGCAGTTCTTC. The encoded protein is CASSRETGVLSYNEQFF.

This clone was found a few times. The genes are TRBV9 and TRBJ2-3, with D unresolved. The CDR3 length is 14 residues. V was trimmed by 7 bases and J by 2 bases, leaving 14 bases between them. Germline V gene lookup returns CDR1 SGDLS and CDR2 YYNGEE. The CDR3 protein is CASSGPLLTDTQYF. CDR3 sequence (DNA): TGTGCCAGCTCTGGGCCGCTACTCACAGATACGCAGTATTTT.

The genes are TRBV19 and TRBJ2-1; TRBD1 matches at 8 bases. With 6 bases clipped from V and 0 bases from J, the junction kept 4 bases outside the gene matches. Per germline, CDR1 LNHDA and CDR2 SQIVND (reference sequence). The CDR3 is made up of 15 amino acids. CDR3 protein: CASRLGQGSYNEQFF. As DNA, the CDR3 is TGTGCCAGTAGACTCGGACAGGGCTCCTACAATGAGCAGTTCTTC.

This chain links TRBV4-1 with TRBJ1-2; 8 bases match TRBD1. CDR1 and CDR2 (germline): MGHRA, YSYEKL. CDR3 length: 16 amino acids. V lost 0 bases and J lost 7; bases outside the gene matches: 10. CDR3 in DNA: TGCGCCAGCAGCCAAGATCCCGGCAGGGGGCCGGGTGGCTACACCTTC. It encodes CASSQDPGRGPGGYTF.

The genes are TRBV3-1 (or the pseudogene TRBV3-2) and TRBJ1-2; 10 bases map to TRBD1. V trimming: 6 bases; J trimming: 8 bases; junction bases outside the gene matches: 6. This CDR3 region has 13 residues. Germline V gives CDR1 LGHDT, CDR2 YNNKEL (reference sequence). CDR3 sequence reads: CASSRQGAGGYTF. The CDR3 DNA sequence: TGTGCCAGCAGTCGACAGGGGGCGGGAGGCTACACCTTC.

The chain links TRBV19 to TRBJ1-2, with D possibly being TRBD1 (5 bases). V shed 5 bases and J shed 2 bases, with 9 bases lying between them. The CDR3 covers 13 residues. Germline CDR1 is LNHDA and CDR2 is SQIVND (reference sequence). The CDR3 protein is CASSGARNYGYTF. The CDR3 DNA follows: TGTGCCAGTAGTGGGGCGCGGAACTATGGCTACACCTTC.

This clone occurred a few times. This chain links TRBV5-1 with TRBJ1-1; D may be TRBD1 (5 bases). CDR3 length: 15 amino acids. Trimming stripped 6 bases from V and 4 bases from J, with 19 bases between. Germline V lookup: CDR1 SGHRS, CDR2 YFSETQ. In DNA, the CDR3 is TGCGCCAGCACTAATTCGATTGGGGCGGCCACTGAAGCTTTCTTT. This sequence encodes CASTNSIGAATEAFF.

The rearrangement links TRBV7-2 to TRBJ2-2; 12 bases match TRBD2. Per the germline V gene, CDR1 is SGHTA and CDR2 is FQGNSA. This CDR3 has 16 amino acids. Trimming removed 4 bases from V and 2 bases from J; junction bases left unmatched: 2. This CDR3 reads CASSYGLAGNTGELFF. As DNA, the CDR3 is TGTGCCAGCAGCTACGGACTAGCGGGAAACACCGGGGAGCTGTTTTTT.

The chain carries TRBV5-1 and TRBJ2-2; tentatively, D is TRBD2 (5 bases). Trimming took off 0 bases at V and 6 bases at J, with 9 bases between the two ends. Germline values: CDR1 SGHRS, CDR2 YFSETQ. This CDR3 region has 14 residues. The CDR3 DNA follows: TGCGCCAGCAGCTTGGCTAGGCGGGCCGGGGAGCTGTTTTTT. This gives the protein CASSLARRAGELFF.

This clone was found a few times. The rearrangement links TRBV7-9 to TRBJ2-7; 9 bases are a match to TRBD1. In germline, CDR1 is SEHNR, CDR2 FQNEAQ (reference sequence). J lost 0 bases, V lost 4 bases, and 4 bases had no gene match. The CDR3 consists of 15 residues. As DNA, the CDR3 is TGTGCCAGCAGCTCCCGGGACAGGGTCTCCTACGAGCAGTACTTC. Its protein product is CASSSRDRVSYEQYF.

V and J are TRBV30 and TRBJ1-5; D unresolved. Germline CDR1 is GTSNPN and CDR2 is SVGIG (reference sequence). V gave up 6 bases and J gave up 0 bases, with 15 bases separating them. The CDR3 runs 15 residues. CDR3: CACSDIPISNQPQHF. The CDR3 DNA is TGTGCCTGCTCCGACATACCCATTAGCAATCAGCCCCAGCATTTT.

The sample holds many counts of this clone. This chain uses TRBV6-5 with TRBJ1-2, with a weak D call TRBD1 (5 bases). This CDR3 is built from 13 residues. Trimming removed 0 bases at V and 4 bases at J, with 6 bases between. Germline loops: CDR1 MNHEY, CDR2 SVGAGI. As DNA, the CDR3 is TGTGCCAGCAGTTACTCCACAGGCTATGGCTACACCTTC. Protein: CASSYSTGYGYTF.